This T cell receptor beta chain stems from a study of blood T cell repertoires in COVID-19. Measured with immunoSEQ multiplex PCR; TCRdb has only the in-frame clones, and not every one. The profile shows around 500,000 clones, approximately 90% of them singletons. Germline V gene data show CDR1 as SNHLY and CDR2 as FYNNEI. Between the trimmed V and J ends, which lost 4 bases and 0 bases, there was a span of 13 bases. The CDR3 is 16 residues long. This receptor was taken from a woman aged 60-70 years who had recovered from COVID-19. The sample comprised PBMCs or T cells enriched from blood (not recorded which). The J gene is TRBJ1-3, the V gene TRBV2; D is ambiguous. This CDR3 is CASSVDSADSGNTIYF. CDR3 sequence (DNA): TGTGCCAGCAGTGTGGACTCAGCGGACTCTGGAAACACCATATATTTT.